This T cell receptor (beta chain) derives from a study of neurological immune-mediated disorders. 5'RACE employing 10-nucleotide random UMIs yielded the cDNA. Via MiXCR, TCRdb re-called the 5' RACE reads, giving one row per CDR3 protein. Of about 70,000 distinct CDR3 sequences listed, approximately 5.1% are singletons. This clonotype was recorded at least ten times. The antigen is unknown. Unsorted libraries were prepared from 2 million PBMCs that had been stored at -80 C. Overall study results and limits: Expanded clones shared no identical CDR3 amino acid sequences across subjects, which suggested private TCR-beta repertoires in all groups.

The sequence came from a human donor with multiple sclerosis. The donor label of this sample is uncertain. Sequencing was carried out using PBMCs.

CDR3 nucleotide sequence: TGCGCCAGCAGCTTGTCCCTCTCAACGGGGGATGGCTACACCTTC. Translating gives CASSLSLSTGDGYTF. The chain joins TRBV5-1 to TRBJ1-2; tentatively, D is TRBD1 (5 bases). Trimming took 1 base from V and 6 from J, leaving 16 bases between them. CDR1 and CDR2 from the germline V gene are SGHRS and YFSETQ. This CDR3 has 15 residues.